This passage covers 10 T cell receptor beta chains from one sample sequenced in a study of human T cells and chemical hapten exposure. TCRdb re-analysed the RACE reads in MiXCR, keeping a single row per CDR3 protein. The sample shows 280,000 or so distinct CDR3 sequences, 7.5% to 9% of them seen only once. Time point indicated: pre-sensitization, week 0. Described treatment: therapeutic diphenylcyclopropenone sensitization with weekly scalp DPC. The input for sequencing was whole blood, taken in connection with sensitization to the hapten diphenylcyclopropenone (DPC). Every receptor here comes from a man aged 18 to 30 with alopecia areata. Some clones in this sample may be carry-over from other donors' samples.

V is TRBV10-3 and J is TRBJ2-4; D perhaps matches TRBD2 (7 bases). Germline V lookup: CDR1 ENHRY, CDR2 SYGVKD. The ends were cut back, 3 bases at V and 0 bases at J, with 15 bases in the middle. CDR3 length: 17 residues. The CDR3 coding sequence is TGTGCCATCAGTGACCCGGGGGGCCCCATAGCCAAAAACATTCAGTACTTC. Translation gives CAISDPGGPIAKNIQYF.

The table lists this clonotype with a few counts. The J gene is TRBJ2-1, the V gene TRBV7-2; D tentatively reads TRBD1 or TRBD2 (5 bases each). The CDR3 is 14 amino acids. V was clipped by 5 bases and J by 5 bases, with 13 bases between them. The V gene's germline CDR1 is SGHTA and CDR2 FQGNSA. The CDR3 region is CASSHNGANNEQFF. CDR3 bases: TGTGCCAGCAGCCACAACGGGGCCAACAATGAGCAGTTCTTC.

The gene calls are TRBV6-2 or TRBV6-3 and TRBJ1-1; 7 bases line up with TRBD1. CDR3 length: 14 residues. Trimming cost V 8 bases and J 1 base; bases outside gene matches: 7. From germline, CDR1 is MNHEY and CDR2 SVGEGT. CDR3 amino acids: CASSGRGRNTEAFF. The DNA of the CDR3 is TGTGCCAGCTCGGGGAGGGGGCGGAACACTGAAGCTTTCTTT.

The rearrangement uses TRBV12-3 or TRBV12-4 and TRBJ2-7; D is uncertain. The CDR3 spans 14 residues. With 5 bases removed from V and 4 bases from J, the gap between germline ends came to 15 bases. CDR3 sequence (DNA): TGTGCCAGCAGTGGGAACGGCAGCCCGTACGAGCAGTACGTC. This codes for CASSGNGSPYEQYV.

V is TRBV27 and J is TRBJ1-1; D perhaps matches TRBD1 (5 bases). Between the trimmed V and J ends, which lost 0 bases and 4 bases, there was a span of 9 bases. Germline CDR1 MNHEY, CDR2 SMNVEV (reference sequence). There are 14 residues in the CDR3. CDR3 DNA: TGTGCCAGCAGTTTATCTTCCGGGGCCACTGAAGCTTTCTTT. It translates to CASSLSSGATEAFF.

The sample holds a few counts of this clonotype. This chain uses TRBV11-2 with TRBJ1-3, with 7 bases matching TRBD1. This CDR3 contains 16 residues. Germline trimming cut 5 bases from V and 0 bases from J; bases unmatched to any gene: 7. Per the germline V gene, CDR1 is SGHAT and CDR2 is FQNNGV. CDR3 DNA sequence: TGTGCCAGCAGCCCCCGGGACAGATCCTCTGGAAACACCATATATTTT. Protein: CASSPRDRSSGNTIYF. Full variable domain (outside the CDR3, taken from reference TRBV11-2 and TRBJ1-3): EAGVAQSPRYKIIEKRQSVAFWCNPISGHATLYWYQQILGQGPKLLIQFQNNGVVDDSQLPKDRFSAERLKGVDSTLKIQPAKLEDSAVYLCASSPRDRSSGNTIYFGEGSWLTVV.

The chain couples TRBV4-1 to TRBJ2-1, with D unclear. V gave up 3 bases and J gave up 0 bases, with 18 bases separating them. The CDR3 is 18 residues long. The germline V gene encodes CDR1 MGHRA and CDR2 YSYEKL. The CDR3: CASSHHEASALSYNEQFF. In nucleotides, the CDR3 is TGCGCCAGCAGCCACCACGAGGCCAGTGCCCTCTCCTACAATGAGCAGTTCTTC.

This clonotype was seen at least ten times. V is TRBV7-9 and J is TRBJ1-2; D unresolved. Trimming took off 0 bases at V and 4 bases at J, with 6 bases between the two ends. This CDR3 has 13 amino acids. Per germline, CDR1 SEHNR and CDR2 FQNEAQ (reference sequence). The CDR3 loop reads CASSLAQLYGYTF. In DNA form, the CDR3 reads TGTGCCAGCAGCTTAGCACAGCTCTATGGCTACACCTTC. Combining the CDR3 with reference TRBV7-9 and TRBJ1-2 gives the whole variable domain DTGVSQNPRHKITKRGQNVTFRCDPISEHNRLYWYRQTLGQGPEFLTYFQNEAQLEKSRLLSDRFSAERPKGSFSTLEIQRTEQGDSAMYLCASSLAQLYGYTFGSGTRLTVV.

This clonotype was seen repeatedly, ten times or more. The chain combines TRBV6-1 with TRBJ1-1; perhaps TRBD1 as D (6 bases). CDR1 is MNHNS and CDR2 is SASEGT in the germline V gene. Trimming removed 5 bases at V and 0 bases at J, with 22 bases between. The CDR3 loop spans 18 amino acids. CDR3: CASSLAIWTADMNTEAFF. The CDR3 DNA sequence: TGTGCCAGCAGTTTGGCCATTTGGACAGCCGATATGAACACTGAAGCTTTCTTT.

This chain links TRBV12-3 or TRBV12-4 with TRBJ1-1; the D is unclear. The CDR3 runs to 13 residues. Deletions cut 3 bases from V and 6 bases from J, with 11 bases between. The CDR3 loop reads CASSFHLGSEAFF. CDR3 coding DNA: TGTGCCAGCAGTTTCCACTTAGGCTCTGAAGCTTTCTTT.